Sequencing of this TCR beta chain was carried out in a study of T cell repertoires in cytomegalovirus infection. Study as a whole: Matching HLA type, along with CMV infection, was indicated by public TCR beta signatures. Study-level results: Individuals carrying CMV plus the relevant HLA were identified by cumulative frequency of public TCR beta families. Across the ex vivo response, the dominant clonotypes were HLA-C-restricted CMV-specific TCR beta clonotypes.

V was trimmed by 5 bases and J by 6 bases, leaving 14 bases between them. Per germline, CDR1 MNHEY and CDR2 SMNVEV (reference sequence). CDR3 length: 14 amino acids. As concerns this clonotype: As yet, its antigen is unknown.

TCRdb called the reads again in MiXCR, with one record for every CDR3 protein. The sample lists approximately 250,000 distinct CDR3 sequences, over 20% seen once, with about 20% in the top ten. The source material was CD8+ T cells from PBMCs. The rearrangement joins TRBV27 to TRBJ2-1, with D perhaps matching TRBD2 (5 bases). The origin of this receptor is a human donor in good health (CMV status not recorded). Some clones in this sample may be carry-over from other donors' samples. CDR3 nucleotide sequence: TGTGCCAGCAGTAAATCGGCGGGTGGCAATGAGCAGTTCTTC. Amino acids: CASSKSAGGNEQFF.